The clone carrying this TCR beta chain came up many times. Documented time point: after trial treatment. Specified treatment: LDRT plus nivolumab, ipilimumab, low-dose cyclophosphamide and aspirin (RACIN trial). The donors' treatment consisted of nivolumab, ipilimumab, aspirin, low-dose cyclophosphamide and low-dose radiotherapy. These data originate in a study of low-dose radiotherapy and immunotherapy resistance in tumors. The CDR3 has 20 amino acids. Germline values: CDR1 SEHNR, CDR2 FQNEAQ (reference sequence). V was cut by 5 bases and J by 0 bases, with 29 bases left in between. Covering alpha and beta chains, TRAV- and TRBV-specific primers were used for the first-strand cDNA. The TCRs were subjected to amplification over approximately 20 PCR cycles employing a constant-region primer in conjunction with a V-primer adapter. TCRdb ran MiXCR on the reads and lists one entry per CDR3 protein. The data show some 46,000 distinct CDR3 sequences, with less than 30% seen just once and 10% held by the top ten.

The chain joins TRBV7-9 to TRBJ2-7; perhaps TRBD2 as D (6 bases). The source is a male donor with prostate cancer. This sample comprised PBMCs, obtained after low-dose radiotherapy plus immunotherapy. The CDR3 protein is CASSQTTPLLRPGSSYEQYF. The CDR3 DNA reads TGTGCCAGCAGCCAAACGACACCCCTCCTACGGCCCGGGAGCTCCTACGAGCAGTACTTC.